The next 17 T cell receptor beta chains were all read from a single sample in a study of shared clonotypes between healthy human individuals. Profiling relied on immunoSEQ multiplex PCR, and the TCRdb table lists in-frame clones only, not all of them. The data show hundreds of thousands of clones, with approximately 96% seen just once and roughly 0.1% held by the top ten. CD45RO-negative, CCR7-positively selected cells formed the naive CD8 fraction, excluding terminally differentiated effector memory CD45RA+ cells. Sample: naive CD8+ T cells sorted from blood. The receptors originated from a woman aged 30 to 39 in good health.

This chain links TRBV5-6 with TRBJ2-2; D is undetermined. Germline loops: CDR1 SGHDT, CDR2 YYEEEE. V was clipped by 3 bases and J by 1 base, with 7 bases between them. This CDR3 comprises 14 residues. Here the CDR3 reads CASSSMGNTGELFF. The CDR3, as DNA: TGTGCCAGCAGCTCAATGGGGAACACCGGGGAGCTGTTTTTT.

The gene calls are TRBV15 and TRBJ2-1; the D gene is possibly TRBD1 (6 bases). The CDR3 totals 15 residues. The V gene lost 3 bases and the J gene lost 4 bases, with 13 bases spanning the gap. Germline CDR1 LNHNV, CDR2 YYDKDF (reference sequence). CDR3 protein: CATSSQGQSYNEQFF. In nucleotides, the CDR3 is TGTGCCACCAGCAGTCAGGGACAATCATACAATGAGCAGTTCTTC.

This clone was recorded only once. The junction differs from germline at one of its ends, possibly a read error. V is TRBV27 and J is TRBJ2-5; 8 bases fit TRBD1. TRBJ2-7 explains the end of the DNA better; the J call may be wrong. The CDR3 sequence is 15 residues long. The germline CDR1 and CDR2 sequences are MNHEY and SMNVEV (reference sequence). In DNA form, the CDR3 reads TGTGCCAGCAGTTTTTCAGGGGGCGCCTCCTTCGAGCAGTACTTC. This gives the protein CASSFSGGASFEQYF.

The chain recombines TRBV28 with TRBJ2-7, with D uncertain. Germline CDR1 and CDR2: MDHEN and SYDVKM. With 6 bases removed from V and 1 base from J, the gap between germline ends came to 19 bases. This CDR3 is built from 16 residues. CDR3 bases: TGTGCCAGCAGCACCACCCCCGAGACCCCTTCCTACGAGCAGTACTTC. It encodes CASSTTPETPSYEQYF.

This clone was observed a single time. The chain has TRBV21-1 and TRBJ2-7; no DNA check was done on the table's D call, TRBD2. TRBV21-1 is a recognized pseudogene. The CDR3 extends over 16 amino acids. The CDR3, as DNA: TGTGCCAGCAGCAAACCTCCGCGGCAGAGGACTTACGAGCAGTACTTC. Translation gives CASSKPPRQRTYEQYF.

This rearrangement joins TRBV27 to TRBJ2-1, with TRBD1 matching 9 bases. The V gene's germline CDR1 is MNHEY and CDR2 SMNVEV (reference sequence). The CDR3 has 11 residues. V was pared by 8 bases and J by 15 bases, with 8 bases of the junction left unmatched. CDR3 nucleotides: TGTGCCAGCGGCTGGACAGGGGCTCCGTTCTTC. This encodes CASGWTGAPFF.

The CDR3 region has the DNA TGTGCCAGCAGCGTAGGGTCGAGCGGTAGCACAGATACGCAGTATTTT. Encoded protein: CASSVGSSGSTDTQYF. V and J are TRBV9 and TRBJ2-3, with D maybe TRBD2 (5 bases). Germline-derived CDR1 and CDR2 are SGDLS and YYNGEE. Between the trimmed V and J ends, which lost 0 bases and 0 bases, there was a span of 11 bases. This CDR3 spans 16 amino acids.

This clone was observed a single time. The rearrangement links TRBV27 to TRBJ1-3; no definite D call. The CDR3 length is 14 residues. Germline loops: CDR1 MNHEY, CDR2 SMNVEV (reference sequence). Trimming pared 0 bases from V and 4 bases from J, leaving 7 bases between. CDR3: CASSLSGLGNTIYF. Written as DNA, the CDR3 is TGTGCCAGCAGTTTATCGGGGTTGGGAAACACCATATATTTT.

The chain uses TRBV28 and TRBJ1-4, with D perhaps TRBD1 (6 bases). The CDR3 runs 14 residues. The ends were cut back, 6 bases at V and 2 bases at J, with 10 bases in the middle. Germline V gene lookup returns CDR1 MDHEN and CDR2 SYDVKM. CDR3: CASRPGATNEKLFF. The CDR3 coding sequence is TGTGCCAGCAGACCAGGGGCGACTAATGAAAAACTGTTTTTT.

The chain joins TRBV27 to TRBJ2-7; 9 nucleotides agree with TRBD2. Unmatched junction bases numbered 2, after V lost 2 bases and J lost 0 bases. Per germline, CDR1 MNHEY and CDR2 SMNVEV (reference sequence). The CDR3 has 15 amino acids. CDR3 nucleotides: TGTGCCAGCAGTTTAACTAGCGGGTTCTCCTACGAGCAGTACTTC. Its protein is CASSLTSGFSYEQYF.

In the case of this clone: This same CDR3 is encoded by further DNA sequences in the sample. This chain connects TRBV27 to TRBJ2-7; 7 bases match TRBD1. Looked up from germline, CDR1 is MNHEY and CDR2 is SMNVEV (reference sequence). The J segment lost 4 bases and the V segment lost 4 bases, leaving 4 bases of the junction unmatched. This CDR3 contains 13 residues. The CDR3 here is CASSSGQTYEQYF. DNA for the CDR3: TGTGCCAGCAGTTCGGGACAGACTTACGAGCAGTACTTC.

The chain links TRBV5-6 to TRBJ2-3, with TRBD1 identical over 8 bases. The CDR3 runs 17 residues. Germline CDR1 reads SGHDT; CDR2 reads YYEEEE. The ends lost 3 bases at V and 3 bases at J; junction bases unmatched: 12. In nucleotides, the CDR3 is TGTGCCAGCAGCTATATATCCGGACAGGGAGTAACAGATACGCAGTATTTT. Translation gives CASSYISGQGVTDTQYF.

V and J are TRBV27 and TRBJ1-1; 7 bases align to TRBD1. Per the germline V gene, CDR1 is MNHEY and CDR2 is SMNVEV (reference sequence). Trimming cost V 7 bases and J 11 bases; bases outside gene matches: 13. The CDR3 loop spans 13 amino acids. The CDR3 loop is CASKTGPLQEAFF. In DNA form, the CDR3 reads TGTGCCAGCAAGACAGGGCCCCTCCAGGAGGCTTTCTTT.

The rearrangement links TRBV11-1 to TRBJ2-7; no clear D. V lost 3 bases and J 0 bases, leaving 9 bases between the germline ends. Germline CDR1 is SGHAT and CDR2 is FQDESV (reference sequence). CDR3 length: 14 residues. DNA of the CDR3: TGTGCCAGCAGCTTCGTCGGAGTCTCCTACGAGCAGTACTTC. It translates to CASSFVGVSYEQYF.

The chain employs TRBV27 and TRBJ2-2; perhaps TRBD1 as D (5 bases). The CDR3 totals 13 residues. Trimming removed 8 bases from V and 5 bases from J, with 12 bases in between. Germline CDR1 reads MNHEY; CDR2 reads SMNVEV (reference sequence). The CDR3 sequence is CASQGIGTGELFF. The CDR3 nucleotides read TGTGCCAGCCAGGGAATTGGTACCGGGGAGCTGTTTTTT.

The chain combines TRBV7-9 with TRBJ2-3, with 10 positions matching TRBD2. This CDR3 has 15 residues. From germline, CDR1 is SEHNR and CDR2 FQNEAQ (reference sequence). V trimming: 6 bases; J trimming: 1 base; junction bases outside the gene matches: 4. CDR3 coding DNA: TGTGCCAGCAGGACCGGGACTAGCGGCACAGATACGCAGTATTTT. It codes for CASRTGTSGTDTQYF.

J is TRBJ1-2 and V is TRBV6-6, with 8 bases that match TRBD1. V was clipped by 6 bases and J by 3 bases; unmatched bases: 12. Germline V gene data show CDR1 as MNHNY and CDR2 as SVGAGI (reference sequence). This CDR3 has 16 amino acids. This chain's CDR3 is CASSPFRTGTDYGYTF. The DNA for the CDR3 is TGTGCCAGCAGCCCTTTTAGGACAGGGACTGACTATGGCTACACCTTC.